The clone carrying this TCR beta chain has more than one count but fewer than ten. Its antigen is unidentified. Each of the CD4+ naive, central memory, regulatory and stem cell-like memory populations was sorted via CD45RO/CCR7/CD25/CD127/CD95/CD27. Of the isolated RNA, all was reverse transcribed, and so the sequenced material was expressed TCRB transcripts. Profiled with immunoSEQ multiplex PCR; TCRdb holds only in-frame clones, not every one. Of about 640,000 clones in the sample, roughly 12% were seen once. The data derive from a study of beta chain features in type 1 diabetes. Turning to the study itself: There was similarity between patients and healthy donors in age, gender and cell yields. Findings and limits, study-wide: In all four CD4+ subsets, TCRB CDR3 length was significantly, moderately reduced in type 1 diabetes. A definitive answer on HLA type influencing TCRB rearrangement was not reached here.

Germline lookup yields CDR1 SEHNR and CDR2 FQNEAQ (reference sequence). V was shortened by 4 bases and J by 1 base, with 11 bases between the two germline ends. CDR3 length equals 14 residues. This clonotype was obtained from a man younger than 45 with type 1 diabetes. The rearrangement joins TRBV7-9 to TRBJ2-7; D ambiguous. The sample consisted of naive CD4+ T cells from blood. DNA for the CDR3: TGTGCCAGCAGCTCGACCGGAGTTTCCTACGAGCAGTACTTC. It encodes CASSSTGVSYEQYF.